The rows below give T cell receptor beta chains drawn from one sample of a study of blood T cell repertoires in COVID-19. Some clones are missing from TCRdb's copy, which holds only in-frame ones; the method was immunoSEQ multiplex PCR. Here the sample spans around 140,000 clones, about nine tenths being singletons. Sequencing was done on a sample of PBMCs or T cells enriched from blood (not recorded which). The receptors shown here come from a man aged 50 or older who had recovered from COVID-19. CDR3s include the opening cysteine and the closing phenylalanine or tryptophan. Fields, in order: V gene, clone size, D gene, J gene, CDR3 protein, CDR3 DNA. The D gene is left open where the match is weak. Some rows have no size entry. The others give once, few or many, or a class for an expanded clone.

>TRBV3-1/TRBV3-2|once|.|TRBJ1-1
CAASNFGGDTEAFF
TGTGCTGCCAGCAACTTTGGAGGGGACACTGAAGCTTTCTTT
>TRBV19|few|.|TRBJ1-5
CASSARLGDQPQHF
TGTGCCAGTAGTGCCCGGTTAGGGGATCAGCCCCAGCATTTT
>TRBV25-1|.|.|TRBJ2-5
CASSAGETQYF
TGTGCCAGCAGTGCAGGAGAGACCCAGTACTTC
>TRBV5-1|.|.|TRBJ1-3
CASSFSLPDTIYF
TGCGCCAGCAGCTTTAGCCTACCGGACACCATATATTTT
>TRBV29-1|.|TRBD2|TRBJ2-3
CSVEREGAWTDTQYF
TGCAGCGTTGAACGGGAGGGCGCATGGACAGATACGCAGTATTTT
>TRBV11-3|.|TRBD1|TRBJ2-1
CASSSRQGSSYNEQFF
TGTGCCAGCAGCTCGAGACAGGGGAGCTCCTACAATGAGCAGTTCTTC
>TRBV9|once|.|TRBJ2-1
CASTGLADNEQFF
TGTGCCAGCACGGGGTTAGCCGACAATGAGCAGTTCTTC
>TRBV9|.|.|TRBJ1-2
CASSAYTGGYTF
TGTGCCAGCAGCGCCTACACAGGGGGCTACACCTTC
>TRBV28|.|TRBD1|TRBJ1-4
CASIDRDNEKLFF
TGTGCCAGCATCGACAGGGATAATGAAAAACTGTTTTTT
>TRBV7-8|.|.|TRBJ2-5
CASSFGGPRQETQYF
TGTGCCAGCAGCTTCGGGGGGCCCCGCCAAGAGACCCAGTACTTC
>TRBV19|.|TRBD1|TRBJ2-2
CASRGPTGGLANTGELFF
TGTGCCAGTAGGGGACCGACAGGGGGCCTTGCGAACACCGGGGAGCTGTTTTTT
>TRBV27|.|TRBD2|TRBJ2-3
CATRKRETSTDTQYF
TGTGCCACCAGAAAGCGGGAGACGAGCACAGATACGCAGTATTTT
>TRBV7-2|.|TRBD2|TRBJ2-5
CASSVTEGLADQETQYF
TGTGCCAGCAGCGTGACAGAGGGACTAGCGGACCAAGAGACCCAGTACTTC
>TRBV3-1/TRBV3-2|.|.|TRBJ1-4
CARGYNEKLFF
TGTGCTCGGGGATATAATGAAAAACTGTTTTTT
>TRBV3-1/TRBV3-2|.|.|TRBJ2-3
CASSQEVGNPTDTQYF
TGTGCCAGCAGCCAAGAAGTCGGTAACCCCACAGATACGCAGTATTTT
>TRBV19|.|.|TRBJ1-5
CASTRGSNQPQHF
TGTGCCAGTACACGGGGTAGCAATCAGCCCCAGCATTTT
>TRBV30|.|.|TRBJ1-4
CACGLGQLNEKLFF
TGTGCCTGCGGCCTTGGACAGCTTAATGAAAAACTGTTTTTT
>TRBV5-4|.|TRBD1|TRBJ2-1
CASSRRQGNNEQFF
TGTGCCAGCAGCCGAAGACAGGGAAACAATGAGCAGTTCTTC
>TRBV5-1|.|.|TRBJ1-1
CASRVSMNTEAFF
TGCGCCAGCAGGGTCAGTATGAACACTGAAGCTTTCTTT
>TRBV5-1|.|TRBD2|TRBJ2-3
CASSPSTAGGQDTQYF
TGCGCCAGCAGCCCCTCGACGGCGGGAGGACAAGATACGCAGTATTTT
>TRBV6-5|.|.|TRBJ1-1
CASTPRGGQAFF
TGTGCCAGCACCCCAAGGGGGGGTCAAGCTTTCTTT
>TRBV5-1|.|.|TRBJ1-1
CASSLNRERAFF
TGCGCCAGCAGCTTGAATAGGGAGCGGGCTTTCTTT
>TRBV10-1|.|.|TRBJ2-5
CASSESPETQYF
TGCGCCAGCAGTGAGTCCCCGGAGACCCAGTACTTC
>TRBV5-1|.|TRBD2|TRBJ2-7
CASSSLAGVGEQYF
TGCGCCAGCAGCTCCCTAGCGGGAGTAGGCGAGCAGTACTTC
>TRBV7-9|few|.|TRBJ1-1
CASSLSVSEAFF
TGTGCCAGCAGCTTAAGCGTCAGTGAAGCTTTCTTT
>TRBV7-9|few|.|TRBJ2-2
CASSLETVNTGELFF
TGTGCCAGCAGCTTAGAAACAGTTAACACCGGGGAGCTGTTTTTT
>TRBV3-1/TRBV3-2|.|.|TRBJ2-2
CASSSSGTPNTGELFF
TGTGCCAGCAGCTCCTCCGGGACTCCCAACACCGGGGAGCTGTTTTTT
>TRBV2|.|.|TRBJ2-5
CASSLTSGEQETQYF
TGTGCCAGCAGTCTCACCTCGGGAGAACAAGAGACCCAGTACTTC
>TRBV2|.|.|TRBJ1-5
CASSDSGHGAQHF
TGTGCCAGCAGTGATTCAGGGCACGGAGCCCAGCATTTT
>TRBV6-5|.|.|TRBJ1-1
CASSYEASFQNTEAFF
TGTGCCAGCAGTTACGAAGCAAGTTTTCAGAACACTGAAGCTTTCTTT